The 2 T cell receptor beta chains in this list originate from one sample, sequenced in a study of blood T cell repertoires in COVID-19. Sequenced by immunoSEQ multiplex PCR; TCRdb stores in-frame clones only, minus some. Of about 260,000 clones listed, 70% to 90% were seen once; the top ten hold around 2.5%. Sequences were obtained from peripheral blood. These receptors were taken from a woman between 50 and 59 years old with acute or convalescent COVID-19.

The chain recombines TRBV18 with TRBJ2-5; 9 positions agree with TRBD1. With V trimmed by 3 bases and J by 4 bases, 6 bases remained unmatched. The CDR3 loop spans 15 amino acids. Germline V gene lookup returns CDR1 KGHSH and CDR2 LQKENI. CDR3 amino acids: CASSPRQGEGETQYF. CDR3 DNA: TGTGCCAGCTCACCTCGACAGGGGGAGGGAGAGACCCAGTACTTC.

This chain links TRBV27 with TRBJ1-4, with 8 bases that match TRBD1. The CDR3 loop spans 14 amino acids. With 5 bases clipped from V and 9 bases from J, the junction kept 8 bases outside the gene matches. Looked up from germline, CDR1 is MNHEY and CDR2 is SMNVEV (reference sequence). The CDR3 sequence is CASSPGGELKKLFF. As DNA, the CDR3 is TGTGCCAGCAGTCCAGGGGGCGAGCTTAAAAAACTGTTTTTT.